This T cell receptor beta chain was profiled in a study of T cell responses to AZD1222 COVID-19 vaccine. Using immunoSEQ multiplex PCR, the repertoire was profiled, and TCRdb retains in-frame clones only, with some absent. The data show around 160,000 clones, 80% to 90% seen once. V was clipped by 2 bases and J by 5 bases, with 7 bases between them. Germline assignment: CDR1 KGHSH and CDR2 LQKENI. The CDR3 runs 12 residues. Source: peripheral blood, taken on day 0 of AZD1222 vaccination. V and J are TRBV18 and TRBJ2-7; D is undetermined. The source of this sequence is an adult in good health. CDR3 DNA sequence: TGTGCCAGCTCACCAGAGAGCCACGAGCAGTACTTC. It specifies CASSPESHEQYF.